This T cell receptor beta chain appears in the sequencing data of a study of cytomegalovirus exposure and HLA in healthy donors. Study conclusions and caveats: Most of the TCR beta V segments (in an earlier analysis) were productive either about 87% or about 30% of the time.

The V segment lost 1 base and the J segment 5 bases; nucleotides outside the gene matches: 5. Germline CDR1 and CDR2: SGHRS and YFSETQ. This CDR3 region has 15 residues. It was with 60 Vbeta and 13 Jbeta primers that the PCR ran. TCRdb's copy holds only in-frame clones and misses some; the assay was immunoSEQ multiplex PCR. The sample carries 160,000 or so clones, around 77% recorded once. As concerns this clone: Its antigen is unknown.

The sequence was collected from a man between 60 and 75 years old in good health and CMV-seronegative. Input material: PBMCs. The chain links TRBV5-1 to TRBJ1-1; 10 bases match TRBD1. The CDR3 DNA reads TGCGCCAGCAGCTTGATAGGACAGGGGGAGACTGAAGCTTTCTTT. This codes for CASSLIGQGETEAFF.